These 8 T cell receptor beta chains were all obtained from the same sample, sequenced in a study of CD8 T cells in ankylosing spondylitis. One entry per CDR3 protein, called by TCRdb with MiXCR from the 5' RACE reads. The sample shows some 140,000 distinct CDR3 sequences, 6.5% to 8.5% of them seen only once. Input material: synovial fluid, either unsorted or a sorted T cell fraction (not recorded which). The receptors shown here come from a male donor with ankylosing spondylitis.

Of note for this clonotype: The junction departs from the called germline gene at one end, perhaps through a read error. CDR3 in amino acids: CASSTSSQPQHF. CDR3 DNA: TGTGCCAGCTCAACGAGCAGTCAGCCCCAGCATTTT. The chain uses TRBV18 and TRBJ1-5; D uncertain. The CDR3 totals 12 residues. Looked up from germline, CDR1 is KGHSH and CDR2 is LQKENI.

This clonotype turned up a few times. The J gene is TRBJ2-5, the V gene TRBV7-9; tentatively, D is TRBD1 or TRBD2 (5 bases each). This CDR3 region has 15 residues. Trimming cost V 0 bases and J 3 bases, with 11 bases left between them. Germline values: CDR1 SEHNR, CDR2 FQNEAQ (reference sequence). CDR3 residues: CASSLAGAREETQYF. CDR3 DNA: TGTGCCAGCAGCTTAGCCGGGGCCAGAGAAGAGACCCAGTACTTC. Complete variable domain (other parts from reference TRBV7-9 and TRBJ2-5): DTGVSQNPRHKITKRGQNVTFRCDPISEHNRLYWYRQTLGQGPEFLTYFQNEAQLEKSRLLSDRFSAERPKGSFSTLEIQRTEQGDSAMYLCASSLAGAREETQYFGPGTRLLVL.

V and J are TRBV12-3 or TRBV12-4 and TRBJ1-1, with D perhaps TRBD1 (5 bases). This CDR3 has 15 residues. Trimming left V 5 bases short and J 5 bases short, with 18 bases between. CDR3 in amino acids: CASSQMRGSWTEAFF. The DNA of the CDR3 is TGTGCCAGCAGTCAAATGCGGGGGAGTTGGACTGAAGCTTTCTTT.

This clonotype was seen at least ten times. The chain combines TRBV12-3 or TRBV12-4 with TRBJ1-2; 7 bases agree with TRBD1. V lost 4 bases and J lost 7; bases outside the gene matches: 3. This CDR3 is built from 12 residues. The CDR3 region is CASSSTGFGYTF. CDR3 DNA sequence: TGTGCCAGCAGTTCGACAGGGTTTGGCTACACCTTC.

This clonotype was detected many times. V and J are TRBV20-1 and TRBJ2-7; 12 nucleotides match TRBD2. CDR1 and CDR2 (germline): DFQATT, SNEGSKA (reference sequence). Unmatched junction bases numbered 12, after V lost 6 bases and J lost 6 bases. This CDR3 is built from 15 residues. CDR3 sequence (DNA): TGCAGTGCCCTCCAAGGGACTAGCGGGCGCGTCGAGCAGTACTTC. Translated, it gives CSALQGTSGRVEQYF.

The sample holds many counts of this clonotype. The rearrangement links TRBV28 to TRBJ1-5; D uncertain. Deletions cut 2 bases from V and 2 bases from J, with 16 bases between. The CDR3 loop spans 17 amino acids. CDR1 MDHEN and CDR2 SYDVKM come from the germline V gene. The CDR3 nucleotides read TGTGCCAGCAGTTTAGAGCTTTGGGCGCAACGCAATCAGCCCCAGCATTTT. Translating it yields CASSLELWAQRNQPQHF.

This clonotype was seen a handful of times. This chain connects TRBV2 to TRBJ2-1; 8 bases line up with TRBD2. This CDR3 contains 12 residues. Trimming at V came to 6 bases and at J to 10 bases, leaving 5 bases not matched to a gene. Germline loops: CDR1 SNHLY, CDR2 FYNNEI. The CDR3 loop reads CASSQVAGEQFF. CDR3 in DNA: TGTGCCAGCAGCCAAGTAGCGGGGGAGCAGTTCTTC.

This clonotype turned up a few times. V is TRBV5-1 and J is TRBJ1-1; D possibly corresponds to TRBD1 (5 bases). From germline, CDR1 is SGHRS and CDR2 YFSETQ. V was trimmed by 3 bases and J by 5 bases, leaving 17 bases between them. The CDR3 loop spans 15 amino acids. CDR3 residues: CASSSALGGATEAFF. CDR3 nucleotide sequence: TGCGCCAGCAGCTCTGCCCTTGGGGGTGCGACTGAAGCTTTCTTT.